This T cell receptor beta chain was identified in a study of radiation and T cells in renal cell carcinoma. The overall study: Nephrectomy followed 15 Gy stereotactic body radiation by 4 weeks. Study-wide points: Top tumor clonotypes rose in blood 2 weeks post-radiation, then contracted. Pretreatment tumor biopsies were lacking, so baseline clonotypes are unknown.

V lost 4 bases to trimming and J lost 1 base, with 8 bases between them. The germline V gene has CDR1 SQVTM and CDR2 ANQGSEA. The CDR3 loop spans 12 amino acids. The time point here: blood 2 weeks post-SBRT. Regarding treatment: 15 Gy SBRT to primary tumor, nephrectomy 4 weeks later. Clear cell pathology was present in this patient's renal cell carcinoma. TCRdb's copy holds only in-frame clones and misses some; the assay was immunoSEQ multiplex PCR. The sample has 100,000 to 150,000 clones, 88% seen once. Worth noting for this clone: The antigen remains undetermined.

V and J are TRBV29-1 and TRBJ2-7; D is perhaps TRBD1 (6 bases). The sample was blood, taken from a patient whose treatment included radiotherapy and nephrectomy. The receptor was isolated from a woman in her sixties or seventies with renal cell carcinoma. Written as DNA, the CDR3 is TGCAGCGTTGGTAGGGGGTCCTACGAGCAGTACTTC. Its protein is CSVGRGSYEQYF.